The 21 T cell receptor beta chains below come from one sample, sequenced in a study of CD8 T cells in ankylosing spondylitis. The study's findings and limits: The study identified a TCR beta motif of about eight highly homologous variants that appeared characteristic of ankylosing spondylitis blood.

Antigens for these TCRs are unknown. Via MiXCR, TCRdb re-called the 5' RACE reads, giving one row per CDR3 protein. This sample has 700,000 to 1,000,000 distinct CDR3 sequences, with about an eighth found just once. Sequencing was performed on blood, either unsorted or a sorted T cell fraction (not recorded which). These TCRs come from a male donor with ankylosing spondylitis.

The rearrangement joins TRBV2 to TRBJ1-5; D is undetermined. This CDR3 has 14 amino acids. Germline CDR1 is SNHLY and CDR2 is FYNNEI. The V gene lost 6 bases and the J gene lost 9 bases, with 18 bases spanning the gap. The CDR3 DNA reads TGTGCCAGCAGATTAGGCAGTTCGCTTCGGCCCCAGCATTTT. Translating gives CASRLGSSLRPQHF.

This clonotype was observed at least ten times. The gene calls are TRBV5-1 and TRBJ2-7, with 7 bases that match TRBD2. Per the germline V gene, CDR1 is SGHRS and CDR2 is YFSETQ. The trim removed 4 bases at V and 0 bases at J, leaving 4 bases unmatched. The CDR3 loop spans 14 amino acids. The CDR3 loop is CASSRGDGSYEQYF. CDR3 DNA: TGCGCCAGCAGCCGGGGGGACGGCTCCTACGAGCAGTACTTC.

In this sample, this clonotype turned up a few times. The chain is built from TRBV13 and TRBJ2-7; TRBD2 aligns across 7 bases. This CDR3 region has 16 residues. J gave up 2 bases and V 4 bases, and 11 bases lay outside the gene matches. Germline V gene lookup returns CDR1 PRHDT and CDR2 FYEKMQ (reference sequence). The CDR3 nucleotides are TGTGCCAGCAGCTCGACGATTACGGGAGGAGCCTACGAGCAGTACTTC. Protein: CASSSTITGGAYEQYF.

This clonotype has a handful of counts. The J gene is TRBJ2-3, the V gene TRBV6-2 or TRBV6-3; D assignment may be TRBD1 or TRBD2 (6 bases each). CDR1 and CDR2 (germline): MNHEY, SVGEGT. V lost 7 bases and J lost 6, with 17 bases in between. This CDR3 contains 14 residues. DNA of the CDR3: TGTGCCAGCAACCCAGGGGCGGGGCCGGATACGCAGTATTTT. The encoded protein is CASNPGAGPDTQYF.

This clonotype was observed at least ten times. The chain uses TRBV27 and TRBJ1-1, with 11 bases that match TRBD1. This CDR3 region has 16 residues. Germline V gene data show CDR1 as MNHEY and CDR2 as SMNVEV (reference sequence). Unmatched junction bases numbered 13, after V lost 5 bases and J lost 8 bases. In nucleotides, the CDR3 is TGTGCCAGCAGTCTCCTAGCCGGGACAGGGGGAGGAGAAGCTTTCTTT. Residues: CASSLLAGTGGGEAFF.

This clonotype has just a few counts. The V and J genes are TRBV9 and TRBJ2-7, with D uncertain. The CDR3 spans 14 residues. V lost 0 bases and J 0 bases, leaving 7 bases between the germline ends. The germline CDR1 and CDR2 sequences are SGDLS and YYNGEE. The CDR3 reads CASSVGALSYEQYF. For the CDR3, the DNA is TGTGCCAGCAGCGTAGGGGCTCTCTCCTACGAGCAGTACTTC.

This clonotype was counted at least ten times. This chain uses TRBV5-1 with TRBJ1-1; D remains ambiguous. The length of the CDR3 is 13 residues. Trimming pared 5 bases from V and 4 bases from J, leaving 12 bases between. The germline V gene has CDR1 SGHRS and CDR2 YFSETQ. In DNA form, the CDR3 reads TGCGCCAGCAGTCCTGGTTGGGGCACTGAAGCTTTCTTT. Translated, it gives CASSPGWGTEAFF.

At least ten counts were recorded for this clonotype. This chain links TRBV20-1 with TRBJ1-5, with a tentative D call TRBD1 (6 bases). Germline assignment: CDR1 DFQATT and CDR2 SNEGSKA (reference sequence). The CDR3 has 13 residues. V was cut by 4 bases and J by 3 bases, with 10 bases left in between. CDR3 in DNA: TGCAGTGCTAAGGGGGTGAACAATCAGCCCCAGCATTTT. This codes for CSAKGVNNQPQHF.

This clonotype has just a few counts. In DNA form, the CDR3 reads TGTGCCAGCTCACCTACCGGGACGGATAGCAATCAGCCCCAGCATTTT. Protein: CASSPTGTDSNQPQHF. V and J are TRBV18 and TRBJ1-5; the D gene is possibly TRBD1 (5 bases). CDR1 and CDR2 (germline): KGHSH, LQKENI. The CDR3 runs to 16 residues. V shed 3 bases and J shed 0 bases, with 12 bases lying between them.

This clonotype has a count of ten or more. V usage is TRBV5-1 and J usage is TRBJ2-7, with D maybe TRBD1 (5 bases). CDR1 is SGHRS, CDR2 YFSETQ, per germline. Deletions cut 3 bases from V and 3 bases from J, with 10 bases between. The CDR3 has 13 residues. CDR3 region: CASSSGQHYEQYF. DNA for the CDR3: TGCGCCAGCAGCTCAGGGCAACACTACGAGCAGTACTTC. The entire variable domain, with the rest obtained from reference TRBV5-1 and TRBJ2-7, is as follows: KAGVTQTPRYLIKTRGQQVTLSCSPISGHRSVSWYQQTPGQGLQFLFEYFSETQRNKGNFPGRFSGRQFSNSRSEMNVSTLELGDSALYLCASSSGQHYEQYFGPGTRLTVT.

This chain links TRBV4-3 with TRBJ2-2, with TRBD2 matching over 10 bases. The trim removed 1 base at V and 6 bases at J, leaving 11 bases unmatched. The germline V gene has CDR1 LGHNA and CDR2 YSLEER. The CDR3 is made up of 18 amino acids. The CDR3 protein is CASSQVPSGSYVSGELFF. CDR3 sequence (DNA): TGCGCCAGCAGCCAAGTACCTAGCGGGAGTTATGTATCCGGGGAGCTGTTTTTT.

The sample holds many counts of this clonotype. The genes are TRBV20-1 and TRBJ2-6; D not resolved. The CDR3 extends over 12 amino acids. The V gene's germline CDR1 is DFQATT and CDR2 SNEGSKA (reference sequence). Trimming shortened V by 3 bases and J by 2 bases, and 2 bases separated the two germline ends. Written as DNA, the CDR3 is TGCAGTGCTAGGGCTGGGGCCAACGTCCTGACTTTC. This sequence encodes CSARAGANVLTF.

This chain links TRBV20-1 with TRBJ2-3, with D possibly being TRBD2 (6 bases). Germline V lookup: CDR1 DFQATT, CDR2 SNEGSKA (reference sequence). The CDR3 runs 15 residues. V was shortened by 4 bases and J by 1 base, with 15 bases between the two germline ends. CDR3 nucleotide sequence: TGCAGTGCTACCCTTTCGGGAGTAGGCACAGATACGCAGTATTTT. This codes for CSATLSGVGTDTQYF.

This clonotype was detected many times. CDR3 sequence (DNA): TGCGCCAGCAGCCGTAATCTAGCGGGAGCCTCGAACACCGGGGAGCTGTTTTTT. Encoded protein: CASSRNLAGASNTGELFF. This chain links TRBV4-3 with TRBJ2-2; 10 nucleotides match TRBD2. Trimming removed 4 bases from V and 0 bases from J; junction bases left unmatched: 8. The CDR3 is 18 amino acids. CDR1 and CDR2 (germline): LGHNA, YSLEER.

The table lists this clonotype with a few counts. The rearrangement links TRBV15 to TRBJ2-3; D is unclear. CDR1 is LNHNV and CDR2 is YYDKDF in the germline V gene (reference sequence). V was pared by 8 bases and J by 7 bases, with 10 bases between. This CDR3 is built from 11 residues. CDR3 region: CATGSRYTQYF. The CDR3 nucleotides read TGTGCCACCGGATCCCGTTATACGCAGTATTTT.

This clonotype was seen a handful of times. This chain joins TRBV15 and TRBJ2-3, with D perhaps TRBD2 (5 bases). The CDR3 extends over 17 amino acids. Germline CDR1 is LNHNV and CDR2 is YYDKDF (reference sequence). V was pared by 1 base and J by 4 bases, with 18 bases between. CDR3 loop: CATSRGGRPGFSDTQYF. The CDR3 bases are TGTGCCACCAGCAGAGGTGGTCGGCCGGGATTTTCAGATACGCAGTATTTT.

This clonotype was observed many times. V gene TRBV20-1 combines with J gene TRBJ1-2, with D maybe TRBD1 (5 bases). The germline V gene has CDR1 DFQATT and CDR2 SNEGSKA (reference sequence). This CDR3 contains 13 residues. V was clipped by 1 base and J by 6 bases, with 12 bases between them. This CDR3 is CSARVPGSDGYTF. The CDR3 DNA reads as TGCAGTGCTAGAGTACCAGGGTCGGATGGCTACACCTTC.

This chain joins TRBV20-1 and TRBJ2-7; tentatively, D is TRBD1 (6 bases). This CDR3 comprises 12 residues. V lost 5 bases to trimming and J lost 4 bases, with 12 bases between them. The V gene's germline CDR1 is DFQATT and CDR2 SNEGSKA (reference sequence). CDR3 sequence: CSAPTQGYEQYF. The DNA of the CDR3 is TGCAGTGCTCCTACCCAGGGGTACGAGCAGTACTTC.

V usage is TRBV5-5 and J usage is TRBJ2-5; TRBD1 matches at 9 bases. The CDR3 runs to 15 residues. Germline V lookup: CDR1 SGHKS, CDR2 YYEKEE (reference sequence). With V trimmed by 4 bases and J by 1 base, 5 bases remained unmatched. The chain's CDR3 is CASSRKGQGQETQYF. In DNA form, the CDR3 reads TGTGCCAGCAGCAGGAAGGGACAGGGCCAAGAGACCCAGTACTTC. The full variable domain, in which reference TRBV5-5 and TRBJ2-5 provide the parts outside the CDR3, is DAGVTQSPTHLIKTRGQQVTLRCSPISGHKSVSWYQQVLGQGPQFIFQYYEKEERGRGNFPDRFSARQFPNYSSELNVNALLLGDSALYLCASSRKGQGQETQYFGPGTRLLVL.

This clonotype came up many times. The J gene is TRBJ1-1, the V gene TRBV12-3 or TRBV12-4; D might be TRBD1 (6 bases). Trimming shortened V by 1 base and J by 1 base, and 10 bases separated the two germline ends. CDR3 size: 15 residues. This CDR3 is CASSLGQGWNTEAFF. The DNA of the CDR3 is TGTGCCAGCAGTTTAGGCCAGGGGTGGAACACTGAAGCTTTCTTT.

This clonotype was counted between two and nine times. The chain uses TRBV7-2 and TRBJ2-7; D could derive from TRBD1 or TRBD2 (5 bases each). CDR3 size: 15 residues. Per the germline V gene, CDR1 is SGHTA and CDR2 is FQGNSA. V was pared by 1 base and J by 9 bases, with 19 bases between. The CDR3 loop reads CASSLESGTVLRQYF. The CDR3 DNA sequence: TGTGCCAGCAGCTTAGAATCCGGGACGGTTTTACGGCAGTACTTC.